This T cell receptor beta chain was documented in a study of blood T cell repertoires in COVID-19. Generated by immunoSEQ multiplex PCR, the TCRdb table keeps only in-frame clones and is missing some. Of around 200,000 clones in the sample, around nine tenths were seen once. Trimming removed 8 bases at V and 5 bases at J, with 5 bases between. The CDR3 is 10 amino acids. Germline CDR1 SNHLY, CDR2 FYNNEI. V and J are TRBV2 and TRBJ2-3, with D unresolved. The receptor was derived from a man between 18 and 29 years old with active or convalescent COVID-19. The source material was peripheral blood. The CDR3 sequence: CASERDTQYF. In DNA form, the CDR3 reads TGTGCCAGCGAGAGAGATACGCAGTATTTT.